The 8 T cell receptor beta chains given below trace back to one sample, sequenced in a study of beta chain features in type 1 diabetes (dated by TCRdb to between 2018 and 2020). Receptors were amplified or captured by the immunoSEQ multiplex PCR assay. The entire amount of isolated RNA was reverse transcribed using the High Capacity cDNA Reverse Transcription Kit, so the sequenced TCRB transcripts were expressed ones. The clones in this table, taken by TCRdb from immuneACCESS, are in-frame only. Not every clone is retained; where verified, under half of the shortfall comes from an unresolved V gene, and the cause of the rest is unknown. Recorded for this sample are roughly 450,000 clones; roughly an eighth of them occurred a single time. The ten largest clones add up to 0.04% to 0.05% of the sample. Sequencing used naive CD4+ T cells from blood. This specimen's cell subset or site label, per the study, means: true naive CD4+ T cells. All receptors derive from a woman aged 18-35 years in good health.

This clone showed up just a few times. The chain joins TRBV2 to TRBJ2-2; the match to TRBD1 covers 7 bases. There are 12 residues in the CDR3. V was clipped by 10 bases and J by 9 bases; unmatched bases: 8. Germline V lookup: CDR1 SNHLY, CDR2 FYNNEI. The CDR3 DNA sequence: TGTGCCAACTCAAGGACAGGAAGGGAGCTGTTTTTT. Protein: CANSRTGRELFF.

The chain joins TRBV7-2 to TRBJ2-3; 7 bases are shared with TRBD1. In germline, CDR1 is SGHTA, CDR2 FQGNSA. Trimming at V came to 4 bases and at J to 1 base, leaving 5 bases not matched to a gene. This CDR3 is built from 15 residues. CDR3 amino acids: CASSSRQGRTDTQYF. The CDR3 DNA sequence: TGTGCCAGCAGCTCCAGACAGGGACGCACAGATACGCAGTATTTT. The variable domain in full, with the rest retrieved from reference TRBV7-2 and TRBJ2-3, is GAGVSQSPSNKVTEKGKDVELRCDPISGHTALYWYRQSLGQGLEFLIYFQGNSAPDKSGLPSDRFSAERTGGSVSTLTIQRTQQEDSAVYLCASSSRQGRTDTQYFGPGTRLTVL.

This clone has a handful of counts. V usage is TRBV10-3 and J usage is TRBJ2-4; 9 bases fit TRBD2. Germline V gene sequence: CDR1 ENHRY, CDR2 SYGVKD. The CDR3 runs 17 residues. V was pared by 3 bases and J by 3 bases, with 9 bases of the junction left unmatched. The CDR3 protein is CAISDHSGSAFKNIQYF. The CDR3 DNA reads as TGTGCCATCAGTGATCATAGCGGGAGTGCCTTCAAAAACATTCAGTACTTC.

This clone was detected a few times. The rearrangement joins TRBV7-9 to TRBJ2-1; D is perhaps TRBD1 (6 bases). Germline CDR1 is SEHNR and CDR2 is FQNEAQ (reference sequence). This CDR3 has 16 residues. Trimming removed 6 bases from V and 0 bases from J, with 15 bases in between. CDR3 DNA sequence: TGTGCCAGCAGAACAATACAGGGCGACTCCTACAATGAGCAGTTCTTC. Its translation is CASRTIQGDSYNEQFF.

This clone has more than one count but fewer than ten. J is TRBJ2-7 and V is TRBV7-9; D call uncertain. With 3 bases removed from V and 5 bases from J, the gap between germline ends came to 11 bases. Germline V gene data show CDR1 as SEHNR and CDR2 as FQNEAQ (reference sequence). The CDR3 is made up of 13 amino acids. The CDR3 DNA reads TGTGCCAGCAGCTTCTTTGGCGCAGACGAGCAGTACGTC. Translated: CASSFFGADEQYV.

This clone was observed at least ten times. Other nucleotide sequences in the sample specify the same CDR3. This rearrangement joins TRBV7-2 to TRBJ2-3, with 8 positions matching TRBD1. This CDR3 spans 14 amino acids. V shed 3 bases and J 1 base; nucleotides not matched to a gene: 0. CDR1 and CDR2 from the germline V gene are SGHTA and FQGNSA. The CDR3 sequence: CASSLDRGTDTQYF. CDR3 DNA: TGTGCCAGCAGCTTGGACAGGGGCACAGATACGCAGTATTTT.

This clone turned up a few times. This chain links TRBV20-1 with TRBJ2-3, with D perhaps matching TRBD2 (5 bases). CDR1 DFQATT and CDR2 SNEGSKA come from the germline V gene (reference sequence). This CDR3 contains 11 residues. The germline V and J ends were trimmed by 3 bases and 11 bases, with 12 bases remaining between them. The CDR3 spells CSARVGSRQYF. The CDR3 DNA follows: TGCAGTGCTAGGGTAGGGAGTAGGCAGTATTTT.

CDR3 sequence: CASSSAGTGGYEQYF. The CDR3 nucleotides read TGTGCCAGCAGTTCTGCCGGGACAGGGGGCTACGAGCAGTACTTC. The chain uses TRBV27 and TRBJ2-5; TRBD1 agrees at 11 bases. The DNA end favors TRBJ2-7, so the J call may be wrong. The CDR3 contains 15 residues. CDR1 and CDR2 from the germline V gene are MNHEY and SMNVEV (reference sequence).